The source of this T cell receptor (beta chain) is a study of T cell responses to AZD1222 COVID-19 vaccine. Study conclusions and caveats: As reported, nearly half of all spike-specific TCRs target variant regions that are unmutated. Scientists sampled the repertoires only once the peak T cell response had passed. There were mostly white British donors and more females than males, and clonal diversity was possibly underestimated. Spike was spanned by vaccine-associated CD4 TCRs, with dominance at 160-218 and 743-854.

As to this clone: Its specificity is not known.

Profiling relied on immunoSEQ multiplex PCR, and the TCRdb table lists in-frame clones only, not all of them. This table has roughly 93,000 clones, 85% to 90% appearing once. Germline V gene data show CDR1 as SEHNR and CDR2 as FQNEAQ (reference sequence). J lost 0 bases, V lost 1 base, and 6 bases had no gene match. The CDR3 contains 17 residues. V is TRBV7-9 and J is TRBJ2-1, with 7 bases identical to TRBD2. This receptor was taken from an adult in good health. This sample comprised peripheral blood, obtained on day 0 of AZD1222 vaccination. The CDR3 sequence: CASSLGASGGSYNEQFF. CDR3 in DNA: TGTGCCAGCAGCTTAGGGGCTAGCGGAGGCTCCTACAATGAGCAGTTCTTC.